This T cell receptor (beta chain) was retrieved from a study of shared clonotypes between healthy human individuals. The V end was cut by 6 bases, the J end by 2 bases, with 11 bases between. Per germline, CDR1 WNHNN and CDR2 SYGVQD (reference sequence). The CDR3 contains 13 residues. TCRdb's copy holds only in-frame clones and misses some; the assay was immunoSEQ multiplex PCR. In the table there are about 2.4 million clones, 85% to 95% of which are singletons. The chain employs TRBV10-1 and TRBJ2-7; D may correspond to TRBD1 or TRBD2 (5 bases each). This receptor was obtained from a man aged 18 to 29 in good health. The source material was naive CD4+ T cells sorted from blood. The subset is: CD45RA+ positively selected. Here the CDR3 DNA reads TGCGCCAGCAGGGGGACGCCTACCTACGAGCAGTACTTC. The encoded protein is CASRGTPTYEQYF.